The T cell receptor beta chain described here comes from a study of blood T cell repertoires in COVID-19. Background on the study: Italy, Spain and the United States were the sources of the convalescent and acute COVID-19 samples.

This CDR3 is built from 13 residues. Germline V lookup: CDR1 SQVTM, CDR2 ANQGSEA. The V and J ends lost 0 bases and 3 bases respectively, with 8 bases between them. The data were produced by immunoSEQ multiplex PCR, yet TCRdb's version contains in-frame clones alone and is incomplete. The sample yields roughly 100,000 clones, about two thirds seen once. The specimen sequenced was peripheral blood. The J gene is TRBJ1-2, the V gene TRBV29-1, with D maybe TRBD1 (6 bases). The source of this sequence is a human donor with acute or convalescent COVID-19. The donor label of this sample is uncertain. The CDR3 DNA reads TGCAGCGTTGAAGAAAAGGGGGACTATGGCTACACCTTC. This codes for CSVEEKGDYGYTF.